The text below deals with one T cell receptor beta chain. This receptor's antigen is unknown. No base quality information exists; no much larger clone differs at one position. This entry is derived from a study of control samples from healthy donors and cancer patients (TCRdb year 2020). Libraries were constructed by the immunoSEQ multiplex PCR assay. TCRdb obtained this table from immuneACCESS and retained in-frame rearrangements with V and J assigned. These tables miss some clones; where compared with another copy, unresolved V genes account for less than half of the shortfall, and the remainder is unexplained. The sample table shows some 120,000 clones, and approximately 94% are seen once. The ten most abundant clones make up 3.6% of the sample. Including the terminal cysteine and phenylalanine, the CDR3 comprises 13 residues. CDR3 DNA only is kept here, 39 bases in frame from base 1. Trimming removed 7 bases from V and 5 bases from J, leaving 14 bases between the germline ends. CDR1 and CDR2 were assigned from the germline V gene as MDHEN and SYDVKM.

This clonotype was sampled from a man aged 25 to 45 in good health. This chain joins TRBV28 to TRBJ1-1; the D segment could be TRBD1, given 6 matching bases. The source material was blood. This receptor carries the CDR3 CASIKQGWTEAFF. DNA sequence: TGTGCCAGCATTAAACAGGGTTGGACTGAAGCTTTCTTT.